Presented here are 3 T cell receptor beta chains from one specimen sequenced in a study of PD-1 blockade in classical Hodgkin lymphoma (dated by TCRdb to about 2020). Reading the label with the study, this specimen's time point is: cycle 4 day 1 (C4D1), after six to seven weeks of nivolumab. Every trial patient had relapsed after autologous stem cell transplantation, and cohorts A, B and C differed in prior brentuximab vedotin exposure. Library construction relied on the immunoSEQ multiplex PCR assay. What TCRdb holds here is the immuneACCESS table cut down to in-frame rearrangements. Part of the clones is not present; checked against another copy, under half of the missing clones reflect an unresolved V gene, and the others are unexplained. This sample is represented by 13,000 or so clones; roughly 80% of them were singletons. About 15% of the sample rests with the top ten. The sequences come from peripheral blood mononuclear cells (PBMCs), collected before the fourth cycle of nivolumab. Every receptor here comes from a human donor with classical Hodgkin lymphoma.

This chain connects TRBV7-8 to TRBJ2-2, with a possible D match to TRBD2 (6 bases). V was cut by 10 bases and J by 3 bases, with 21 bases left in between. From germline, CDR1 is SGHVS and CDR2 FQNEAQ. CDR3 length equals 16 residues. CDR3 in DNA: TGTGCCAACCACCCCCGGGGGAACTCTTACACCGGGGAGCTGTTTTTT. Translated: CANHPRGNSYTGELFF.

This clone was detected only once. The V and J genes are TRBV28 and TRBJ2-3; TRBD2 matches 8 bases. Germline assignment: CDR1 MDHEN and CDR2 SYDVKM. The CDR3 is 15 residues long. V lost 1 base, J lost 3 bases, and 3 bases stayed unmatched. The CDR3 spells CASSLYSGGTDTQYF. The CDR3 nucleotides are TGTGCCAGCAGTTTATACAGCGGGGGAACAGATACGCAGTATTTT. The whole variable domain, remainder taken from reference TRBV28 and TRBJ2-3, is DVKVTQSSRYLVKRTGEKVFLECVQDMDHENMFWYRQDPGLGLRLIYFSYDVKMKEKGDIPEGYSVSREKKERFSLILESASTNQTSMYLCASSLYSGGTDTQYFGPGTRLTVL.

The rearrangement links TRBV4-1 to TRBJ1-1; no reliable D call. Per the germline V gene, CDR1 is MGHRA and CDR2 is YSYEKL. This CDR3 has 15 residues. Trimming pared 1 base from V and 4 bases from J, leaving 13 bases between. The CDR3 reads CASSQAGSGSTEAFF. CDR3 bases: TGCGCCAGCAGCCAAGCCGGATCCGGAAGCACTGAAGCTTTCTTT.